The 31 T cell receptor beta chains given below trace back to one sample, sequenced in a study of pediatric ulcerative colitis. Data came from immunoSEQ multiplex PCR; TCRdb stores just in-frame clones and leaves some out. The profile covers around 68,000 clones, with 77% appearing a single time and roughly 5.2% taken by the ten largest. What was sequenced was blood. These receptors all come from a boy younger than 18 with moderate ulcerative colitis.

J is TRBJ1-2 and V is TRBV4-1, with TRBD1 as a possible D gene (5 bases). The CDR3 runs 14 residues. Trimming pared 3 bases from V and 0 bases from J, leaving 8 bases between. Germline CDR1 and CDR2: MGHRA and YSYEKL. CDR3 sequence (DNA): TGCGCCAGCAGCCAGGGACCGACTAACTATGGCTACACCTTC. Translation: CASSQGPTNYGYTF.

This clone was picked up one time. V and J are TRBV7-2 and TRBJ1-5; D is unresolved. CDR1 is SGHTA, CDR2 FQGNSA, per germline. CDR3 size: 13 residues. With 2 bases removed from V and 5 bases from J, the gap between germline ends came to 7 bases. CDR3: CASSLNADQPQHF. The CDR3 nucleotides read TGTGCCAGCAGCTTAAACGCCGATCAGCCCCAGCATTTT.

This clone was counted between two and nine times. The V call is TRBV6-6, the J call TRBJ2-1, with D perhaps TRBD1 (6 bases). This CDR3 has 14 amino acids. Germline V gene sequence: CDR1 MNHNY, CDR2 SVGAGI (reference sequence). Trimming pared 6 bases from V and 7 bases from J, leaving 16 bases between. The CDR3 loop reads CASSPPQGRNEQFF. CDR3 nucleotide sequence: TGTGCCAGCAGCCCTCCCCAGGGGCGGAATGAGCAGTTCTTC.

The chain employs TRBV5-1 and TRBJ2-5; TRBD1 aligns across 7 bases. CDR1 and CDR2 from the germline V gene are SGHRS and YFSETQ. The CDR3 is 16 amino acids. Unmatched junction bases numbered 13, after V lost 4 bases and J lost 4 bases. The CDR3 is CASSRATGSVGETQYF. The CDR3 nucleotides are TGCGCCAGCAGCCGCGCGACAGGGTCTGTGGGAGAGACCCAGTACTTC.

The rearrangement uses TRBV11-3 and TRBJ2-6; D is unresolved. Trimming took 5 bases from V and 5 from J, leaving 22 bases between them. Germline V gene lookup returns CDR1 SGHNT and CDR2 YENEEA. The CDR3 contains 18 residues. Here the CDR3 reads CASSSGQSRQSRANVLTF. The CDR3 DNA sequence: TGTGCCAGCAGCAGTGGCCAATCTCGACAAAGTCGGGCCAACGTCCTGACTTTC.

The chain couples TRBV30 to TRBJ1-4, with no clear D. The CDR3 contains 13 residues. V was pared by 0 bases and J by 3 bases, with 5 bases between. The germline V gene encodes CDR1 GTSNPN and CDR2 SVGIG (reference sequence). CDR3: CAWSVESNEKLFF. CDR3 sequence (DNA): TGTGCCTGGAGTGTTGAGTCTAATGAAAAACTGTTTTTT.

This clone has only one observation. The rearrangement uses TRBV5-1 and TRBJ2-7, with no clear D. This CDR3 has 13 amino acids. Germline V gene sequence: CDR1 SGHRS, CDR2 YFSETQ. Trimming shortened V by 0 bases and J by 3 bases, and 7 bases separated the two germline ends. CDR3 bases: TGCGCCAGCAGCTTGGTGAAGGACTACGAGCAGTACTTC. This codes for CASSLVKDYEQYF.

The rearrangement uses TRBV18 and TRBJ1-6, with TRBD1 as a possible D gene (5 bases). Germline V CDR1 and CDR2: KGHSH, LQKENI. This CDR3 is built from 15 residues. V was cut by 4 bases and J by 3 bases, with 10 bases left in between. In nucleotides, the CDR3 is TGTGCCAGCTCACGCAAAGGGGTCTATAATTCACCCCTCCACTTT. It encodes CASSRKGVYNSPLHF.

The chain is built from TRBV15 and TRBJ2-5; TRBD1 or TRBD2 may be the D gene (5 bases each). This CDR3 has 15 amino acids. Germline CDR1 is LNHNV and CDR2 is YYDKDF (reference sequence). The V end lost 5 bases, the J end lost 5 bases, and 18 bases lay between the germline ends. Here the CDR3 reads CATSPPPRGAETQYF. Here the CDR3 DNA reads TGTGCCACCAGCCCACCACCAAGGGGAGCGGAGACCCAGTACTTC.

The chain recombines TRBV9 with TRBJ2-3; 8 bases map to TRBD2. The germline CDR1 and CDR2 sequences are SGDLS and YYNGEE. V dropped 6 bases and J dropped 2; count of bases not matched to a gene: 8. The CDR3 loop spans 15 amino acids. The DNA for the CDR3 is TGTGCCAGCACGGGAGGGGGAGCTGTCACAGATACGCAGTATTTT. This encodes CASTGGGAVTDTQYF. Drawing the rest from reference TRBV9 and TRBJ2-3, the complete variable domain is DSGVTQTPKHLITATGQRVTLRCSPRSGDLSVYWYQQSLDQGLQFLIQYYNGEERAKGNILERFSAQQFPDLHSELNLSSLELGDSALYFCASTGGGAVTDTQYFGPGTRLTVL.

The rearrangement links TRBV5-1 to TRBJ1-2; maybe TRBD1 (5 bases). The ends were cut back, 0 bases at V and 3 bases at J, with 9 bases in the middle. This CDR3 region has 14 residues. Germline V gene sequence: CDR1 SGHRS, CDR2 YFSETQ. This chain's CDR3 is CASSLDGRDYGYTF. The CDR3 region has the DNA TGCGCCAGCAGCTTGGATGGCAGGGACTATGGCTACACCTTC. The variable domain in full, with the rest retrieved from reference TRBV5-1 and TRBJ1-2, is KAGVTQTPRYLIKTRGQQVTLSCSPISGHRSVSWYQQTPGQGLQFLFEYFSETQRNKGNFPGRFSGRQFSNSRSEMNVSTLELGDSALYLCASSLDGRDYGYTFGSGTRLTVV.

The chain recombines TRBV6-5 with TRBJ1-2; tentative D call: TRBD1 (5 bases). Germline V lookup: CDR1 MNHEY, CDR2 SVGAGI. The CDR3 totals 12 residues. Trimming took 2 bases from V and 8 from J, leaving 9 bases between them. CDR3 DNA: TGTGCCAGCAGTTACGAAGGGGTCGGCTACACCTTC. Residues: CASSYEGVGYTF.

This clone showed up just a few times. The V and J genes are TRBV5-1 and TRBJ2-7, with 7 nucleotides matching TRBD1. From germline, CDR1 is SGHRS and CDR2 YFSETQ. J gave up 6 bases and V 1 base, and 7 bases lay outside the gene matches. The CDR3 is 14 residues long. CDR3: CASSLNQGVGEQYF. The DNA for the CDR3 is TGCGCCAGCAGCTTGAACCAGGGGGTCGGCGAGCAGTACTTC.

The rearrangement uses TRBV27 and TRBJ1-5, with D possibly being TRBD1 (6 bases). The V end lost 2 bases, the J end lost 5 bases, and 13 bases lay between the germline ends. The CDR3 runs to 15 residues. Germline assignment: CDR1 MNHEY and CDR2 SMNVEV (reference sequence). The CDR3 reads CASSLGRGSYQPQHF. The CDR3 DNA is TGTGCCAGCAGTTTAGGCAGGGGATCGTATCAGCCCCAGCATTTT.

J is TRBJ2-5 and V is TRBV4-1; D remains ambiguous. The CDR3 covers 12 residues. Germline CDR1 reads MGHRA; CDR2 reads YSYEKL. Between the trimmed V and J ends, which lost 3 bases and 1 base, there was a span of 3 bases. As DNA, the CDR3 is TGCGCCAGCAGCCAGAGCCAAGAGACCCAGTACTTC. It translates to CASSQSQETQYF.

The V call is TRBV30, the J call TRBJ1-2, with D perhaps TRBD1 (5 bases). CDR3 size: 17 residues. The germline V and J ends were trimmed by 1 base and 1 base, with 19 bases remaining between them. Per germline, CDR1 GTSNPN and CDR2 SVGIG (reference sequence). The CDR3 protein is CAWSDIEGLRLNYGYTF. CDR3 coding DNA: TGTGCCTGGAGTGATATTGAGGGACTTCGGCTTAACTATGGCTACACCTTC.

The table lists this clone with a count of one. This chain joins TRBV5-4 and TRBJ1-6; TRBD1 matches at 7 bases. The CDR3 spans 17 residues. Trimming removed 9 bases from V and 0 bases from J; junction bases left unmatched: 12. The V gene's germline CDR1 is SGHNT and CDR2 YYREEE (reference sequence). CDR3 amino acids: CATRRDRLSSYNSPLHF. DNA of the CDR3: TGTGCCACTCGCCGGGACAGACTTAGCTCCTATAATTCACCCCTCCACTTT.

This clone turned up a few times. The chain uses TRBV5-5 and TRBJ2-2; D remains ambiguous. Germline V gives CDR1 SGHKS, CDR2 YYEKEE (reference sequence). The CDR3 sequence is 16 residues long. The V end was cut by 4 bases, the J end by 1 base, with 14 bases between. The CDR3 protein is CASSQIPSENTGELFF. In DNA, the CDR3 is TGTGCCAGCAGCCAAATACCGTCAGAGAACACCGGGGAGCTGTTTTTT.

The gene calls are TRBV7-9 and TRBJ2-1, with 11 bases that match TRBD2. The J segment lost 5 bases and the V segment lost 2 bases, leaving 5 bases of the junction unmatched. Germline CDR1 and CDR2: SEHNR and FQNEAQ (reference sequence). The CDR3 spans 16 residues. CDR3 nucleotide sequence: TGTGCCAGCAGCTTAAGGACTAGCGGGCTCCACAATGAGCAGTTCTTC. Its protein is CASSLRTSGLHNEQFF.

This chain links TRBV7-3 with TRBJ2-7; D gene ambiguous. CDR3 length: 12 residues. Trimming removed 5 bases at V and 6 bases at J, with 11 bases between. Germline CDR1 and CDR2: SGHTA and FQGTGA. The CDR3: CASSQHAGEQYF. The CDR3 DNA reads TGTGCCAGCAGCCAACACGCCGGCGAGCAGTACTTC. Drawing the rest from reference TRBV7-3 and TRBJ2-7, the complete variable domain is GAGVSQTPSNKVTEKGKYVELRCDPISGHTALYWYRQSLGQGPEFLIYFQGTGAADDSGLPNDRFFAVRPEGSVSTLKIQRTERGDSAVYLCASSQHAGEQYFGPGTRLTVT.

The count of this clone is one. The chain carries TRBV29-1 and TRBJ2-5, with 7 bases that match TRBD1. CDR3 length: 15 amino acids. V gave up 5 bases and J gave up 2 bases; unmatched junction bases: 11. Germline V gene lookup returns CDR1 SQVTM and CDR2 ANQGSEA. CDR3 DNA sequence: TGCAGCGTTAATATGCCAAGGGGGCGTCAAGAGACCCAGTACTTC. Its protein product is CSVNMPRGRQETQYF. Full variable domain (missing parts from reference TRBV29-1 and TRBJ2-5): SAVISQKPSRDICQRGTSLTIQCQVDSQVTMMFWYRQQPGQSLTLIATANQGSEATYESGFVIDKFPISRPNLTFSTLTVSNMSPEDSSIYLCSVNMPRGRQETQYFGPGTRLLVL.

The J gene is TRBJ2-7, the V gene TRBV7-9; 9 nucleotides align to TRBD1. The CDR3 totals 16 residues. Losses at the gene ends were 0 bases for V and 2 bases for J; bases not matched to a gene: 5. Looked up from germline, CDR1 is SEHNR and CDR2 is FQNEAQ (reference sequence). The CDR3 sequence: CASSLAGTGLAYEQYF. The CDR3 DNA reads TGTGCCAGCAGCTTAGCCGGGACAGGGTTGGCCTACGAGCAGTACTTC.

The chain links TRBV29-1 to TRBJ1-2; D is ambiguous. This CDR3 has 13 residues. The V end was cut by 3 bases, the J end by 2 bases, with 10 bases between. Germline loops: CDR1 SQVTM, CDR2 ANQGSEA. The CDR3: CSVDVAENYGYTF. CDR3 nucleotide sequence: TGCAGCGTTGATGTGGCAGAAAACTATGGCTACACCTTC.

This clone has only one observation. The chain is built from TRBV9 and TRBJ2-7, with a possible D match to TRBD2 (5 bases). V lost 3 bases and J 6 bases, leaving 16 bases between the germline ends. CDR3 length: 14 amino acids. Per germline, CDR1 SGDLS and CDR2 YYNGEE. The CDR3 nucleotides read TGTGCCAGCAGCGCGGGCCCGAGGGCCTCCGAGCAGTACTTC. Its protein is CASSAGPRASEQYF. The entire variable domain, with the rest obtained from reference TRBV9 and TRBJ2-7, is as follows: DSGVTQTPKHLITATGQRVTLRCSPRSGDLSVYWYQQSLDQGLQFLIQYYNGEERAKGNILERFSAQQFPDLHSELNLSSLELGDSALYFCASSAGPRASEQYFGPGTRLTVT.

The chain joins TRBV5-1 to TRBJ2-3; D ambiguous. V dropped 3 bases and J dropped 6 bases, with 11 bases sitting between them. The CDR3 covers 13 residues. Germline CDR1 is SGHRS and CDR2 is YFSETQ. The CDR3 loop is CASSYNAGDTQYF. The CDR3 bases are TGCGCCAGCAGCTACAACGCTGGGGATACGCAGTATTTT.

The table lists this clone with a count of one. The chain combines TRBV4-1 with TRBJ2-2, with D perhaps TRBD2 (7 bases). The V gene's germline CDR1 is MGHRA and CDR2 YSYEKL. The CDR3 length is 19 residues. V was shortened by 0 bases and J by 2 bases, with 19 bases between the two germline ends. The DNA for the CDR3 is TGCGCCAGCAGCCAAGACTTGGGCCGGGGGGCAGAAAACACCGGGGAGCTGTTTTTT. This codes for CASSQDLGRGAENTGELFF.

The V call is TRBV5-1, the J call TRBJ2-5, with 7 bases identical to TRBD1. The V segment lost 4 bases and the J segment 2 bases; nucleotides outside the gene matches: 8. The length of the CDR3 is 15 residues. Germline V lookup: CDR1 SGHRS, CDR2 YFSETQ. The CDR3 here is CASSTILTGQETQYF. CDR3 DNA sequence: TGCGCCAGCAGCACGATCCTGACAGGGCAAGAGACCCAGTACTTC.

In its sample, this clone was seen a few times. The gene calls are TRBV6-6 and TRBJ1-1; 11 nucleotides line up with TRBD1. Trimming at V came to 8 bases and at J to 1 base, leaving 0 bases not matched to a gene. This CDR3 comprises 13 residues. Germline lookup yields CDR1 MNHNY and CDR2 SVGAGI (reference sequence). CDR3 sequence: CASGTGGNTEAFF. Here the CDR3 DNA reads TGTGCCAGCGGGACAGGGGGGAACACTGAAGCTTTCTTT.

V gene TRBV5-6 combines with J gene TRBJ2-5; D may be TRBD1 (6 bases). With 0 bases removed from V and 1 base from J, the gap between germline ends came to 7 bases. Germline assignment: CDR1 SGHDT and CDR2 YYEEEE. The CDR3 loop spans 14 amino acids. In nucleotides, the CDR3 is TGTGCCAGCAGCTTGGCAGGGGTCCAAGAGACCCAGTACTTC. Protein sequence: CASSLAGVQETQYF.

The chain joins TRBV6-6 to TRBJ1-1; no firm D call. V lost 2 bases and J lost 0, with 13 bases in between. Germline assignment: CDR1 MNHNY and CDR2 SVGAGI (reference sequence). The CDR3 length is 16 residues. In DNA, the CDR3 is TGTGCCAGCAGTTACGGCGGCAGTGTATTGAACACTGAAGCTTTCTTT. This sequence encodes CASSYGGSVLNTEAFF.

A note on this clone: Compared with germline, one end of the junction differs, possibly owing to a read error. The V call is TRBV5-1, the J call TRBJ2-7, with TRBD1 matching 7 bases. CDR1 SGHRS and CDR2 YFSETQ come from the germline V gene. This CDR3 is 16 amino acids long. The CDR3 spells CAGSAPPRGQTYEQYF. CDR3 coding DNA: TGCGCCGGCAGCGCCCCACCCCGGGGACAGACCTACGAGCAGTACTTC.